The 18 T cell receptor beta chains below were found in one sample sequenced in a study of cytomegalovirus exposure and HLA in healthy donors. PCR involved 60 Vbeta and 13 Jbeta primers. Repertoires were generated with immunoSEQ multiplex PCR, while TCRdb's copy carries only in-frame clones and drops some. The top ten clones hold around 4% of a sample with 120,000 or so clones, approximately 79% of them seen once. Sequencing input: PBMCs. The receptor set was obtained from a man aged 25-40 years in good health and CMV-seronegative.

A remark on this clone: The junction departs from germline at one end; a sequencing error may be responsible. The genes are TRBV7-9 and TRBJ2-7, with D tentatively TRBD2 (5 bases). CDR3 length: 15 residues. In germline, CDR1 is SEHNR, CDR2 FQNEAQ (reference sequence). The CDR3 reads CSSSLGLGGPYEQYF. In DNA form, the CDR3 reads TGTTCCAGCAGCTTAGGTCTGGGCGGGCCCTACGAGCAGTACTTC.

J is TRBJ1-1 and V is TRBV7-2; no clear D. The germline gives CDR1 SGHTA, CDR2 FQGNSA. Trimming cost V 4 bases and J 4 bases, with 10 bases left between them. The CDR3 runs 13 residues. The CDR3 sequence: CASSSQRGTEAFF. The CDR3 coding sequence is TGTGCCAGCAGCTCGCAGCGGGGCACTGAAGCTTTCTTT. The variable domain in full, with the rest retrieved from reference TRBV7-2 and TRBJ1-1, is GAGVSQSPSNKVTEKGKDVELRCDPISGHTALYWYRQSLGQGLEFLIYFQGNSAPDKSGLPSDRFSAERTGGSVSTLTIQRTQQEDSAVYLCASSSQRGTEAFFGQGTRLTVV.

The chain joins TRBV7-2 to TRBJ2-3; 8 bases map to TRBD2. CDR3 length: 16 amino acids. The germline V gene encodes CDR1 SGHTA and CDR2 FQGNSA. The trim removed 1 base at V and 4 bases at J, leaving 7 bases unmatched. CDR3: CASSLGWAGGPDTQYF. CDR3 in DNA: TGTGCCAGCAGCTTAGGGTGGGCGGGGGGTCCAGATACGCAGTATTTT.

The V and J genes are TRBV5-5 and TRBJ1-6; 9 bases line up with TRBD1. The V segment lost 0 bases and the J segment 9 bases; nucleotides outside the gene matches: 4. The germline CDR1 and CDR2 sequences are SGHKS and YYEKEE (reference sequence). The CDR3 spans 15 residues. The CDR3 bases are TGTGCCAGCAGCTTGGTAGGGGACAGGGCTTCACCCCTCCACTTT. This gives the protein CASSLVGDRASPLHF. The variable domain in full, completed from reference TRBV5-5 and TRBJ1-6, reads DAGVTQSPTHLIKTRGQQVTLRCSPISGHKSVSWYQQVLGQGPQFIFQYYEKEERGRGNFPDRFSARQFPNYSSELNVNALLLGDSALYLCASSLVGDRASPLHFGNGTRLTVT.

The V gene is TRBV19, the J gene TRBJ1-1, with no clear D. V was cut by 5 bases and J by 4 bases, with 8 bases left in between. CDR3 length: 12 amino acids. The V gene's germline CDR1 is LNHDA and CDR2 SQIVND (reference sequence). CDR3 sequence reads: CASSLGSTEAFF. The CDR3, as DNA: TGTGCCAGTAGTCTCGGGAGCACTGAAGCTTTCTTT.

The chain carries TRBV28 and TRBJ2-6, with D maybe TRBD1 (5 bases). CDR3 length: 18 residues. CDR1 is MDHEN and CDR2 is SYDVKM in the germline V gene. Deletions cut 1 base from V and 0 bases from J, with 13 bases between. In nucleotides, the CDR3 is TGTGCCAGCAGTTTATTTTGGGGCCCCGCCTCTGGGGCCAACGTCCTGACTTTC. It is translated as CASSLFWGPASGANVLTF.

This clone was found once. One junction end does not reproduce the germline sequence, and a read error may be involved. The chain carries TRBV7-9 and TRBJ2-7, with 8 bases that match TRBD1. Looked up from germline, CDR1 is SEHNR and CDR2 is FQNEAQ (reference sequence). The CDR3 is made up of 15 amino acids. This chain's CDR3 is CSSSFTGQVFYEQYF. In nucleotides, the CDR3 is TGTTCCAGCAGCTTTACGGGACAGGTGTTCTACGAGCAGTACTTC.

The rearrangement joins TRBV5-1 to TRBJ1-4, with D possibly matching TRBD1 (6 bases). Trimming stripped 4 bases from V and 7 bases from J, with 14 bases between. The germline V gene has CDR1 SGHRS and CDR2 YFSETQ. The CDR3 is made up of 14 amino acids. CDR3 DNA sequence: TGCGCCAGCAGCCAGAGGGACATAACTGAAAAACTGTTTTTT. It codes for CASSQRDITEKLFF.

J is TRBJ2-6 and V is TRBV7-9, with 9 bases identical to TRBD1. The ends lost 3 bases at V and 2 bases at J; junction bases unmatched: 8. Germline CDR1 reads SEHNR; CDR2 reads FQNEAQ (reference sequence). The CDR3 consists of 18 residues. The CDR3 region has the DNA TGTGCCAGCAGCTTTAACAGGGGGCGCATCACTGGGGCCAACGTCCTGACTTTC. Translating gives CASSFNRGRITGANVLTF.

Remarks on this clone: One junction end disagrees with the germline gene, perhaps due to a read error. This chain connects TRBV7-9 to TRBJ1-1, with D hard to call. CDR1 and CDR2 (germline): SEHNR, FQNEAQ (reference sequence). The CDR3 is 15 amino acids. The CDR3 sequence is CSSSLSGYVYPEAFF. The CDR3, as DNA: TGTTCCAGCAGCCTGTCGGGATACGTTTATCCAGAAGCTTTCTTT. Together with reference TRBV7-9 and TRBJ1-1, the CDR3 gives the full variable domain: DTGVSQNPRHKITKRGQNVTFRCDPISEHNRLYWYRQTLGQGPEFLTYFQNEAQLEKSRLLSDRFSAERPKGSFSTLEIQRTEQGDSAMYLCSSSLSGYVYPEAFFGQGTRLTVV.

The rearrangement links TRBV5-4 to TRBJ2-2, with D possibly being TRBD1 (6 bases). CDR3 length: 16 amino acids. V shed 1 base and J shed 1 base, with 11 bases lying between them. CDR1 and CDR2 from the germline V gene are SGHNT and YYREEE (reference sequence). The CDR3 DNA sequence: TGTGCCAGCAGCTTGAAGGGGGAGAGGAACACCGGGGAGCTGTTTTTT. Encoded protein: CASSLKGERNTGELFF. Combining the CDR3 with reference TRBV5-4 and TRBJ2-2 gives the whole variable domain ETGVTQSPTHLIKTRGQQVTLRCSSQSGHNTVSWYQQALGQGPQFIFQYYREEENGRGNFPPRFSGLQFPNYSSELNVNALELDDSALYLCASSLKGERNTGELFFGEGSRLTVL.

The J gene is TRBJ2-1, the V gene TRBV9, with 8 bases fitting TRBD2. The length of the CDR3 is 17 residues. From germline, CDR1 is SGDLS and CDR2 YYNGEE. V shed 0 bases and J 2 bases; nucleotides not matched to a gene: 7. CDR3 residues: CASSVGSGASPYNEQFF. CDR3 in DNA: TGTGCCAGCAGCGTAGGTAGCGGGGCCTCACCCTACAATGAGCAGTTCTTC.

CDR3 residues: CASSSRRGDNSPLHF. CDR3 DNA sequence: TGTGCCAGCAGTTCCCGCAGGGGAGATAATTCACCCCTCCACTTT. The V and J genes are TRBV2 and TRBJ1-6; tentative D call: TRBD1 (6 bases). This CDR3 is built from 15 residues. Germline V gene lookup returns CDR1 SNHLY and CDR2 FYNNEI. V gave up 5 bases and J gave up 5 bases, with 13 bases separating them.

On this clone itself: This sample also contains other DNA sequences that code for the same CDR3. This chain joins TRBV19 and TRBJ1-2, with 9 bases that match TRBD1. Trimming at V came to 8 bases and at J to 4 bases, leaving 5 bases not matched to a gene. The CDR3 consists of 13 residues. Germline assignment: CDR1 LNHDA and CDR2 SQIVND (reference sequence). The CDR3 loop reads CASWDRDTYGYTF. The CDR3, as DNA: TGTGCCAGTTGGGACAGGGATACCTATGGCTACACCTTC.

This clone occurred once. The V call is TRBV6-1, the J call TRBJ2-2; D gene unclear. The V gene lost 3 bases and the J gene lost 2 bases, with 4 bases spanning the gap. The CDR3 length is 13 residues. The germline V gene encodes CDR1 MNHNS and CDR2 SASEGT. The CDR3 sequence: CASSDKNTGELFF. The CDR3 DNA sequence: TGTGCCAGCAGTGACAAAAACACCGGGGAGCTGTTTTTT.

The chain uses TRBV5-1 and TRBJ2-2; D possibly corresponds to TRBD2 (5 bases). Germline CDR1 SGHRS, CDR2 YFSETQ. V lost 0 bases and J lost 5, with 20 bases in between. CDR3 size: 18 residues. The CDR3 bases are TGCGCCAGCAGCTTGGACCTGGTGGGAGCTGCGAGGACCGGGGAGCTGTTTTTT. It encodes CASSLDLVGAARTGELFF.

The CDR3, as DNA: TGTGCCAGCAGTTTACGGGGGGCAGAGGAGACCCAGTACTTC. Protein sequence: CASSLRGAEETQYF. The chain is built from TRBV27 and TRBJ2-5; tentatively, D is TRBD2 (7 bases). This CDR3 is built from 14 residues. V was cut by 2 bases and J by 5 bases, with 12 bases left in between. Germline CDR1 reads MNHEY; CDR2 reads SMNVEV (reference sequence).

The chain joins TRBV2 to TRBJ2-7, with D possibly matching TRBD1 (5 bases). Trimming shortened V by 1 base and J by 6 bases, and 16 bases separated the two germline ends. The length of the CDR3 is 15 residues. Germline lookup yields CDR1 SNHLY and CDR2 FYNNEI. The CDR3 spells CASSEEAQGLSEQYF. CDR3 nucleotides: TGTGCCAGCAGTGAAGAGGCGCAGGGCCTTAGCGAGCAGTACTTC.